This is a list of T cell receptor beta chains from one sample in a study of control samples from healthy donors and cancer patients. Only in-frame clones appear in the TCRdb table, and some are missing; sequencing was by immunoSEQ multiplex PCR. The sample shows about 130,000 clones, roughly 92% of them seen only once. The sequenced sample was blood. These receptors originate from a man aged 18 to 29 in good health. The CDR3 runs from the conserved cysteine through the conserved F or W. Each record gives: CDR3 protein, CDR3 DNA, clone size, V gene, D gene, J gene. The D gene is left open where the match is weak. Clone size is given for some rows only: seen once, a few or many times, or a class if the clone is expanded.

CDR3: CASSQRLAGLKDEQYF; DNA: TGTGCCAGTAGTCAAAGACTAGCGGGGCTAAAGGACGAGCAGTACTTC; size: -; V: TRBV19; D: TRBD2; J: TRBJ2-7
CDR3: CATSRDMNAEAFF; DNA: TGTGCCACCAGCAGAGATATGAACGCTGAAGCTTTCTTT; size: -; V: TRBV15; D: -; J: TRBJ1-1
CDR3: CAISGGRESGEQFF; DNA: TGTGCCATCAGTGGTGGCAGGGAGAGTGGGGAGCAGTTCTTC; size: -; V: TRBV10-3; D: -; J: TRBJ2-1
CDR3: CASSLATGLHTGELFF; DNA: TGTGCCAGCAGCTTGGCCACAGGTCTGCACACCGGGGAGCTGTTTTTT; size: -; V: TRBV5-6; D: -; J: TRBJ2-2
CDR3: CASSFGGGLAKNIQYF; DNA: TGTGCCAGCAGCTTCGGGGGCGGACTAGCCAAAAACATTCAGTACTTC; size: once; V: TRBV7-9; D: -; J: TRBJ2-4
CDR3: CASSLGSDTGELFF; DNA: TGTGCCAGCAGCTTAGGGTCAGACACCGGGGAGCTGTTTTTT; size: -; V: TRBV7-2; D: -; J: TRBJ2-2
CDR3: CASSLGLAGATDTQYF; DNA: TGTGCCAGCAGCTTAGGACTAGCGGGGGCCACAGATACGCAGTATTTT; size: -; V: TRBV7-2; D: TRBD2; J: TRBJ2-3
CDR3: CASSLGGGANTDTQYF; DNA: TGTGCCAGCAGCTTAGGCGGGGGGGCTAACACAGATACGCAGTATTTT; size: -; V: TRBV7-2; D: TRBD2; J: TRBJ2-3
CDR3: CASSPGGGYGNQPQHF; DNA: TGCGCCAGCAGCCCCGGGGGGGGGTACGGCAATCAGCCCCAGCATTTT; size: -; V: TRBV4-1; D: -; J: TRBJ1-5
CDR3: CASSLTGTGGYTF; DNA: TGTGCCAGTAGCCTGACAGGGACGGGTGGCTACACCTTC; size: -; V: TRBV19; D: TRBD1; J: TRBJ1-2
CDR3: CASRGSLGTYNEQFF; DNA: TGTGCCAGCAGGGGATCCCTCGGGACCTACAATGAGCAGTTCTTC; size: -; V: TRBV2; D: -; J: TRBJ2-1
CDR3: CASSPGGAYQETQYF; DNA: TGTGCCAGCTCACCAGGGGGGGCGTACCAAGAGACCCAGTACTTC; size: -; V: TRBV18; D: -; J: TRBJ2-5
CDR3: CASSLAGDSGNTIYF; DNA: TGTGCCAGCAGCTTAGCCGGGGACTCTGGAAACACCATATATTTT; size: -; V: TRBV7-9; D: -; J: TRBJ1-3
CDR3: CASSLGIGNTIYF; DNA: TGTGCCAGCAGCTTAGGCATTGGAAACACCATATATTTT; size: -; V: TRBV7-9; D: -; J: TRBJ1-3
CDR3: CASSEGRGQQNQPQHF; DNA: TGTGCCAGCAGTGAAGGTCGGGGACAGCAAAATCAGCCCCAGCATTTT; size: -; V: TRBV6-1; D: TRBD1; J: TRBJ1-5
CDR3: CASSLGGGYTQYF; DNA: TGTGCCAGCAGCTTAGGCGGGGGGTATACGCAGTATTTT; size: once; V: TRBV11-2; D: TRBD2; J: TRBJ2-3
CDR3: CASSPEGSRGARAFF; DNA: TGTGCCAGCAGCCCCGAAGGTAGCAGGGGGGCGCGGGCTTTCTTT; size: -; V: TRBV7-9; D: TRBD1; J: TRBJ1-1
CDR3: CASSSGLPQDEQFF; DNA: TGTGCCAGCAGCTCCGGGCTCCCCCAGGATGAGCAGTTCTTC; size: -; V: TRBV5-4; D: -; J: TRBJ2-1
CDR3: CASSYSQGANYGYTF; DNA: TGTGCCAGCAGTTACTCTCAGGGGGCGAACTATGGCTACACCTTC; size: -; V: TRBV6-5; D: TRBD1; J: TRBJ1-2
CDR3: CASSEPRQPQHF; DNA: TGTGCCAGCAGCGAACCACGACAGCCCCAGCATTTT; size: few; V: TRBV7-9; D: -; J: TRBJ1-5
CDR3: CASSIGSLGYGYTF; DNA: TGTGCCAGTAGTATAGGCAGTCTCGGCTATGGCTACACCTTC; size: -; V: TRBV19; D: -; J: TRBJ1-2
CDR3: CSASSRNEQFF; DNA: TGCAGTGCGAGTTCCCGCAATGAGCAGTTCTTC; size: -; V: TRBV20-1; D: -; J: TRBJ2-1
CDR3: CASSLRTGLLESYEQYF; DNA: TGTGCCAGCAGCCTCCGGACGGGACTACTAGAATCCTACGAGCAGTACTTC; size: -; V: TRBV11-2; D: TRBD2; J: TRBJ2-7
CDR3: CASSLNPGTTVNEQFF; DNA: TGTGCCAGCAGTCTCAACCCCGGGACCACCGTCAATGAGCAGTTCTTC; size: -; V: TRBV11-2; D: -; J: TRBJ2-1
CDR3: CATQDRGHTEAFF; DNA: TGTGCCACACAGGACAGGGGGCACACTGAAGCTTTCTTT; size: -; V: TRBV27; D: TRBD1; J: TRBJ1-1
CDR3: CSVYYGSFETQYF; DNA: TGCAGCGTTTACTACGGGAGTTTCGAGACCCAGTACTTC; size: -; V: TRBV29-1; D: -; J: TRBJ2-5
CDR3: CASSSTSVGTSGNTIYF; DNA: TGCGCCAGCAGCTCAACTTCCGTGGGGACCTCTGGAAACACCATATATTTT; size: -; V: TRBV5-1; D: -; J: TRBJ1-3
CDR3: CASSSGGGWRGEQFF; DNA: TGTGCCAGCAGCTCCGGTGGGGGGTGGAGGGGTGAGCAGTTCTTC; size: -; V: TRBV6-5; D: -; J: TRBJ2-1
CDR3: CASSPDLASTEAFF; DNA: TGCGCCAGCAGCCCCGATTTAGCGAGCACTGAAGCTTTCTTT; size: -; V: TRBV5-1; D: -; J: TRBJ1-1
CDR3: CASSPEYSLQETQYF; DNA: TGTGCCAGCTCACCAGAATACAGTCTACAAGAGACCCAGTACTTC; size: -; V: TRBV18; D: -; J: TRBJ2-5
CDR3: CASSLRLRYNEQFF; DNA: TGTGCCAGCAGCTTGCGTTTACGCTACAATGAGCAGTTCTTC; size: -; V: TRBV7-9; D: -; J: TRBJ2-1
CDR3: CASSAALAGGEQYF; DNA: TGTGCCAGCAGTGCCGCACTAGCGGGGGGGGAGCAGTACTTC; size: -; V: TRBV2; D: TRBD2; J: TRBJ2-7
CDR3: CASSIVGRGPITDTQYF; DNA: TGTGCCAGTAGTATAGTGGGGCGGGGGCCGATCACAGATACGCAGTATTTT; size: -; V: TRBV19; D: -; J: TRBJ2-3
CDR3: CASTTPFYGRRSYNEQFF; DNA: TGTGCCAGCACAACCCCCTTTTATGGTAGGAGATCCTACAATGAGCAGTTCTTC; size: -; V: TRBV11-2; D: -; J: TRBJ2-1
CDR3: CASSKTSGGALPEQYF; DNA: TGTGCCAGCAGCAAAACTAGCGGGGGGGCCCTTCCCGAGCAGTACTTC; size: -; V: TRBV7-2; D: TRBD2; J: TRBJ2-7
CDR3: CASSTIYEQYF; DNA: TGTGCCAGCAGCACCATCTACGAGCAGTACTTC; size: -; V: TRBV21-1; D: -; J: TRBJ2-7
CDR3: CASSQDVQGNTEAFF; DNA: TGTGCCAGCAGCCAAGATGTACAGGGGAACACTGAAGCTTTCTTT; size: few; V: TRBV3-1/TRBV3-2; D: -; J: TRBJ1-1
CDR3: CASSLRRGEGTGELFF; DNA: TGTGCCAGCAGTTTAAGGCGGGGGGAGGGCACCGGGGAGCTGTTTTTT; size: -; V: TRBV28; D: TRBD2; J: TRBJ2-2
CDR3: CASSSSGGATDTQYF; DNA: TGCGCCAGCAGCAGTAGCGGGGGGGCCACAGATACGCAGTATTTT; size: once; V: TRBV5-1; D: TRBD2; J: TRBJ2-3
CDR3: CASSRQGVREETQYF; DNA: TGTGCCAGCAGCAGACAGGGGGTGAGAGAAGAGACCCAGTACTTC; size: -; V: TRBV27; D: TRBD1; J: TRBJ2-5
CDR3: CASSEPGAGSPLHF; DNA: TGCGCCAGCAGTGAACCCGGGGCTGGTTCACCCCTCCACTTT; size: -; V: TRBV10-1; D: -; J: TRBJ1-6
CDR3: CASSLASGRGNTEAFF; DNA: TGTGCCAGCAGCTTGGCGTCAGGGCGTGGGAACACTGAAGCTTTCTTT; size: -; V: TRBV5-5; D: -; J: TRBJ1-1
CDR3: CASSVGTGRNEQFF; DNA: TGTGCCAGCAGCGTAGGGACAGGGCGCAATGAGCAGTTCTTC; size: -; V: TRBV9; D: TRBD1; J: TRBJ2-1
CDR3: CASRNTDTQYF; DNA: TGTGCCAGCAGAAACACAGATACGCAGTATTTT; size: -; V: TRBV12-3/TRBV12-4; D: -; J: TRBJ2-3
CDR3: CASSLQDSSGANVLTF; DNA: TGCGCCAGCAGCTTGCAGGACAGCTCTGGGGCCAACGTCCTGACTTTC; size: -; V: TRBV5-1; D: -; J: TRBJ2-6
CDR3: CASSPETDRGNTIYF; DNA: TGTGCCAGCAGCCCCGAGACCGACCGAGGAAACACCATATATTTT; size: -; V: TRBV9; D: -; J: TRBJ1-3
CDR3: CASSSWGSGAINEQFF; DNA: TGCGCCAGCAGCTCCTGGGGCAGCGGGGCTATCAATGAGCAGTTCTTC; size: -; V: TRBV4-1; D: TRBD2; J: TRBJ2-1
CDR3: CASNRGRPGEKLFF; DNA: TGTGCCAGTAACAGGGGGCGCCCCGGGGAAAAACTGTTTTTT; size: -; V: TRBV6-5; D: TRBD1; J: TRBJ1-4
CDR3: CASSLSEGDYGYTF; DNA: TGTGCCAGCAGCTTAAGTGAGGGGGACTATGGCTACACCTTC; size: -; V: TRBV11-2; D: -; J: TRBJ1-2
CDR3: CASSYSRRRSYEQYF; DNA: TGTGCCAGCAGTTACTCGCGGAGAAGGTCCTACGAGCAGTACTTC; size: -; V: TRBV6-2/TRBV6-3; D: -; J: TRBJ2-7
CDR3: CASSELMGADTQYF; DNA: TGTGCCAGCAGTGAATTGATGGGAGCAGATACGCAGTATTTT; size: -; V: TRBV2; D: -; J: TRBJ2-3
CDR3: CSVDGTGGGYGYTF; DNA: TGCAGCGTTGACGGGACAGGGGGCGGTTATGGCTACACCTTC; size: -; V: TRBV29-1; D: TRBD1; J: TRBJ1-2
CDR3: CASSERRFSGANVLTF; DNA: TGTGCCAGCAGTGAACGTAGGTTCTCTGGGGCCAACGTCCTGACTTTC; size: -; V: TRBV25-1; D: -; J: TRBJ2-6
CDR3: CASSDFPTSQPQHF; DNA: TGCGCCAGCAGCGACTTCCCCACTAGTCAGCCCCAGCATTTT; size: -; V: TRBV5-1; D: -; J: TRBJ1-5
CDR3: CASNGLSSGGYNEQFF; DNA: TGTGCCAGTAATGGATTGTCTAGCGGGGGTTACAATGAGCAGTTCTTC; size: -; V: TRBV19; D: TRBD2; J: TRBJ2-1
CDR3: CASSQSRQGRQETQYF; DNA: TGTGCCAGCAGCCAAAGTAGACAGGGCCGGCAAGAGACCCAGTACTTC; size: -; V: TRBV3-1/TRBV3-2; D: TRBD1; J: TRBJ2-5